These 27 T cell receptor beta chains originate from one sample sequenced in a study of tumor-infiltrating lymphocytes in primary liver carcinoma. Unsorted whole blood served as the source of blood RNA, and germline DNA was extracted as well. The investigators made TCR beta cDNA from approximately 510 ng total RNA, using a constant-region primer. Slightly modified ARM-PCR served as the procedure for the TCR beta libraries. These libraries came from three rounds of nested multiplex PCR. In the first two PCR rounds, TRBV1-TRBV30 forward primers were paired with a C-beta reverse primer, and each round lasted roughly 10 cycles. MiXCR, run by TCRdb on the multiplex PCR reads, gives a single entry per CDR3 protein. The sample lists approximately 330,000 distinct CDR3 sequences; around three fifths were seen once. The sample consisted of peripheral blood. Every receptor here comes from a man aged 35 to 55 with primary liver carcinoma and hepatitis B virus infection.

V gene TRBV5-1 combines with J gene TRBJ2-1, with 12 nucleotides matching TRBD1. The germline V gene has CDR1 SGHRS and CDR2 YFSETQ. There are 17 residues in the CDR3. J gave up 1 base and V 2 bases, and 4 bases lay outside the gene matches. CDR3 nucleotides: TGCGCCAGCAGCTTTCCGGGACAGGGGGCATCCTACAATGAGCAGTTCTTC. Protein product: CASSFPGQGASYNEQFF.

This clonotype has a handful of counts. V and J are TRBV30 and TRBJ2-7; possibly TRBD1 for D (5 bases). The CDR3 loop spans 14 amino acids. Between the trimmed V and J ends, which lost 2 bases and 1 base, there was a span of 12 bases. Germline lookup yields CDR1 GTSNPN and CDR2 SVGIG (reference sequence). As DNA, the CDR3 is TGTGCCTGGAGTCTCCTCCAGGGTTCCTACGAGCAGTACTTC. Translation gives CAWSLLQGSYEQYF. Looking up the rest from reference TRBV30 and TRBJ2-7 gives the full variable domain: SQTIHQWPATLVQPVGSPLSLECTVEGTSNPNLYWYRQAAGRGLQLLFYSVGIGQISSEVPQNLSASRPQDRQFILSSKKLLLSDSGFYLCAWSLLQGSYEQYFGPGTRLTVT.

The V call is TRBV11-2, the J call TRBJ2-7; 7 bases fit TRBD1. The CDR3 runs 15 residues. Trimming removed 11 bases from V and 3 bases from J; junction bases left unmatched: 16. Germline lookup yields CDR1 SGHAT and CDR2 FQNNGV. The CDR3 region is CAGRRTGGHFYEQYF. As DNA, the CDR3 is TGTGCCGGCCGCAGGACAGGCGGTCACTTCTACGAGCAGTACTTC.

To note about this clonotype: A clone one base away is much larger, so this may be a read error. The rearrangement uses TRBV6-2 or TRBV6-3 and TRBJ2-2; D might be TRBD1 (5 bases). Trimming removed 6 bases at V and 7 bases at J, with 15 bases between. The CDR3 is made up of 14 amino acids. Germline V gives CDR1 MNHEY, CDR2 SVGEGT. CDR3 region: CASREQDHNGELFF. CDR3 nucleotides: TGTGCCAGCAGAGAACAGGACCACAACGGGGAGCTGTTTTTT.

Worth noting for this clonotype: The germline gene is not matched at one end of the junction; a read error may be the cause. The V call is TRBV5-5, the J call TRBJ2-7, with D perhaps TRBD1 (5 bases). The CDR3 is 14 residues long. CDR1 is SGHKS and CDR2 is YYEKEE in the germline V gene (reference sequence). Here the CDR3 DNA reads TGTGCCAGCAACTTGGGGCTCAGTTCCTACGAGCAGTACTTC. As protein: CASNLGLSSYEQYF.

As for this clonotype: Being one base from a much bigger clone, this may be a read error. The gene calls are TRBV4-1 and TRBJ2-3; D remains unclear. The CDR3 contains 14 residues. With 2 bases removed from V and 4 bases from J, the gap between germline ends came to 10 bases. Germline V gives CDR1 MGHRA, CDR2 YSYEKL. CDR3 DNA sequence: TGCGCCAGCAGCCAAATTCCTCTCGCAGATACGCAGTATTTT. Residues: CASSQIPLADTQYF.

There are a few counts of this clonotype. The rearrangement uses TRBV4-1 and TRBJ1-2, with 7 bases aligning to TRBD1. Germline V gene sequence: CDR1 MGHRA, CDR2 YSYEKL. Trimming cost V 0 bases and J 0 bases; bases outside gene matches: 4. The CDR3 consists of 16 residues. CDR3 nucleotides: TGCGCCAGCAGCCAAGAGAGGGACAGTCCTAACTATGGCTACACCTTC. This sequence encodes CASSQERDSPNYGYTF.

Of note for this clonotype: This may stem from a read error, because a much larger clone lies one nucleotide away. The genes are TRBV6-5 and TRBJ2-5, with D possibly TRBD1 on 5 matching bases. Germline V gene lookup returns CDR1 MNHEY and CDR2 SVGAGI. V lost 5 bases and J 2 bases, leaving 15 bases between the germline ends. The CDR3 consists of 15 residues. This CDR3 reads CASSPVAGWQETQYF. The CDR3 region has the DNA TGTGCCAGCAGTCCCGTGGCAGGGTGGCAAGAGACCCAGTACTTC.

For this clonotype: One base away lies a much larger clone, so this may be a sequencing read error. The rearrangement joins TRBV5-1 to TRBJ2-2; 7 nucleotides match TRBD2. V lost 5 bases and J lost 6; bases outside the gene matches: 4. In germline, CDR1 is SGHRS, CDR2 YFSETQ. The CDR3 contains 13 residues. CDR3: CASRRAGAGELFF. The CDR3 DNA reads TGCGCCAGCAGAAGGGCGGGAGCCGGGGAGCTGTTTTTT.

The chain has TRBV10-3 and TRBJ2-1; no definite D call. Germline CDR1 and CDR2: ENHRY and SYGVKD. Trimming shortened V by 7 bases and J by 0 bases, and 13 bases separated the two germline ends. This CDR3 has 15 amino acids. As DNA, the CDR3 is TGTGCCATCATTCCCTGGCTGGCCTCCTACAATGAGCAGTTCTTC. Residues: CAIIPWLASYNEQFF.

Comments on this clonotype: Sequence at one end of the junction differs from germline and may be a read error. The V and J genes are TRBV11-1 and TRBJ2-1; D ambiguous. Germline V CDR1 and CDR2: SGHAT, FQDESV (reference sequence). CDR3 length: 14 residues. CDR3 loop: CASGLGVSNNEQFF. CDR3 nucleotides: TGTGCCAGCGGCTTAGGCGTTTCGAACAATGAGCAGTTCTTC.

Note on this clonotype: A much larger clone lies a single base off, so this may be a read error. V and J are TRBV5-6 and TRBJ2-7, with D perhaps matching TRBD1 (5 bases). This CDR3 contains 14 residues. Germline CDR1 and CDR2: SGHDT and YYEEEE. The DNA for the CDR3 is TGTGCCAGCAGCTTGGACAGGCGATCCTGCGAGCAGTACTTC. Its translation: CASSLDRRSCEQYF.

The CDR3 loop is CASSYWSGTGSDTEAFF. DNA for the CDR3: TGTGCCAGCAGTTACTGGAGCGGGACAGGGAGTGACACTGAAGCTTTCTTT. The rearrangement links TRBV6-5 to TRBJ1-1; the match to TRBD1 covers 9 bases. Trimming at V came to 1 base and at J to 3 bases, leaving 9 bases not matched to a gene. Germline V lookup: CDR1 MNHEY, CDR2 SVGAGI. CDR3 size: 17 residues.

CDR3 coding DNA: TGTGCCAGCAGCTTAGGACAGGGTCGGGGCTACACCTTC. The encoded protein is CASSLGQGRGYTF. The J gene is TRBJ1-2, the V gene TRBV7-9; 7 bases agree with TRBD1. This CDR3 comprises 13 residues. The germline gives CDR1 SEHNR, CDR2 FQNEAQ (reference sequence). V shed 1 base, J shed 8 bases, and the junction held 4 bases outside the gene matches.

As to this clonotype: This may arise from a read error, as a much more abundant clone is one base away. The CDR3 here is CASSPGGWSYNEKFF. CDR3 nucleotide sequence: TGTGCCAGCAGCCCGGGGGGGTGGTCCTACAATGAGAAGTTCTTC. The rearrangement links TRBV6-1 to TRBJ2-1; 8 nucleotides match TRBD2. The CDR3 is 15 amino acids. CDR1 and CDR2 from the germline V gene are MNHNS and SASEGT.

This rearrangement joins TRBV5-1 to TRBJ2-5; D is unclear. The V gene's germline CDR1 is SGHRS and CDR2 YFSETQ. V shed 0 bases and J shed 1 base, with 13 bases lying between them. The CDR3 totals 16 residues. The CDR3 DNA follows: TGCGCCAGCAGCTTGGAGTTGGGTAACGTCCAAGAGACCCAGTACTTC. It encodes CASSLELGNVQETQYF.

This clonotype has only a few counts. This CDR3 reads CASSFHLGTANTGELFF. The CDR3 DNA sequence: TGTGCCAGCAGCTTTCACCTTGGGACAGCTAACACCGGGGAGCTGTTTTTT. The chain employs TRBV5-4 and TRBJ2-2; the match to TRBD1 covers 7 bases. CDR3 length: 17 residues. Germline V gene data show CDR1 as SGHNT and CDR2 as YYREEE (reference sequence). Unmatched junction bases numbered 9, after V lost 2 bases and J lost 2 bases.

This sequence joins TRBV28 and TRBJ2-7, with D tentatively TRBD2 (7 bases). V was cut by 6 bases and J by 4 bases, with 16 bases left in between. The germline gives CDR1 MDHEN, CDR2 SYDVKM. This CDR3 is built from 14 residues. The CDR3 sequence is CASRDGGQIYEQYF. The CDR3 DNA sequence: TGTGCCAGCAGGGACGGGGGGCAAATATACGAGCAGTACTTC.

Concerning this clonotype itself: One junction end does not reproduce the germline sequence, and a read error may be involved. The V gene is TRBV11-2, the J gene TRBJ1-4; D gene uncertain. The CDR3 consists of 14 residues. Germline-derived CDR1 and CDR2 are SGHAT and FQNNGV. CDR3 amino acids: CASSLNPWAEKLLF. The CDR3 DNA reads as TGTGCCAGCAGCTTAAACCCCTGGGCGGAAAAACTGCTTTTT.

To note about this clonotype: The junction does not match germline at one end; this may be a read error. The chain links TRBV11-2 to TRBJ2-7, with a weak D call TRBD2 (6 bases). The germline CDR1 and CDR2 sequences are SGHAT and FQNNGV. The CDR3 extends over 14 amino acids. The CDR3 DNA follows: TGCGCCAGCACCTCTGGGACTGTCCATGAGGAGCAGTACTTC. Its translation: CASTSGTVHEEQYF.

A note on this clonotype: A clone one base away is much larger, so this may be a read error. The V gene is TRBV6-1, the J gene TRBJ1-5, with D maybe TRBD1 (6 bases). The CDR3 totals 15 residues. Germline CDR1 and CDR2: MNHNS and SASEGT. The CDR3 sequence is CANSEQDSSNQPQHF. CDR3 sequence (DNA): TGTGCCAACAGTGAACAGGACAGTAGCAATCAGCCCCAGCATTTT.

As to this clonotype: A read error may produce the germline difference seen at one junction end. The rearrangement uses TRBV29-1 and TRBJ1-3, with D unresolved. The CDR3 has 12 amino acids. Germline V gene sequence: CDR1 SQVTM, CDR2 ANQGSEA. DNA of the CDR3: TGTAGCGCTGCCGGGACTGGAAACACCATATATTTT. Residues: CSAAGTGNTIYF.

The gene calls are TRBV11-1 and TRBJ2-3, with D unclear. The DNA end is more similar to TRBJ1-5, so the J call may be wrong. The CDR3 has 15 residues. Germline V gene lookup returns CDR1 SGHAT and CDR2 FQDESV (reference sequence). CDR3 in DNA: TGTGCCAGCAGCAACGAGCTAAGTAGCATAGATACGCAGCATTTT. This encodes CASSNELSSIDTQHF.

The chain recombines TRBV29-1 with TRBJ2-5; D ambiguous. CDR3 length: 12 amino acids. From germline, CDR1 is SQVTM and CDR2 ANQGSEA. CDR3 nucleotide sequence: TGCAGAGTCTACAGCGATTGGGAGACCCAGTACTTC. Translation gives CRVYSDWETQYF.

Points on this clonotype: At one boundary the junction diverges from the germline segment, which might be a read error. The gene calls are TRBV11-2 and TRBJ2-1; TRBD2 is a possible D gene (7 bases). The CDR3 length is 16 residues. Germline CDR1 and CDR2: SGHAT and FQNNGV. CDR3 bases: TGTGTCAGCAGGGACGCGGGGGCTAACGGGAGGCATGAGCAGTTCTTC. Translation gives CVSRDAGANGRHEQFF.

This clonotype was found many times. The rearrangement uses TRBV4-3 and TRBJ2-3, with 9 bases lining up with TRBD1. In germline, CDR1 is LGHNA, CDR2 YSLEER. This CDR3 has 17 amino acids. The J segment lost 7 bases and the V segment lost 0 bases, leaving 11 bases of the junction unmatched. CDR3 loop: CASSQELWDRDSYTQYF. CDR3 DNA: TGCGCCAGCAGCCAAGAATTGTGGGACAGGGATTCGTATACGCAGTATTTT.

With regard to this clonotype: Relative to the germline gene, one junction end is altered; a read error may explain this. The DNA of the CDR3 is TGTGCCAGCAGCCCCCAGGTATCCTCCTACGAGAAGTACTTC. Its protein product is CASSPQVSSYEKYF. The chain combines TRBV11-2 with TRBJ2-7; the D is unclear. From germline, CDR1 is SGHAT and CDR2 FQNNGV. The CDR3 extends over 14 amino acids.